The next 27 T cell receptor beta chains were all read from a single sample in a study of blood T cell repertoires in COVID-19. The repertoire was sequenced with immunoSEQ multiplex PCR; TCRdb's copy has only in-frame clones and lacks some. The table lists about 200,000 clones, less than 90% of them singletons. The sample taken for sequencing was peripheral blood. These receptors were collected from a woman in her 70s with acute or convalescent COVID-19.

The gene calls are TRBV5-5 and TRBJ2-6; the D gene is possibly TRBD1 (6 bases). The length of the CDR3 is 14 residues. The V end was cut by 10 bases, the J end by 1 base, with 12 bases between. Germline V gene data show CDR1 as SGHKS and CDR2 as YYEKEE (reference sequence). CDR3 amino acids: CAVQGSSGANVLTF. Written as DNA, the CDR3 is TGTGCCGTACAGGGTTCGTCTGGGGCCAACGTCCTGACTTTC.

The chain has TRBV5-4 and TRBJ2-6, with 8 bases lining up with TRBD2. The CDR3 length is 16 residues. The ends lost 0 bases at V and 2 bases at J; junction bases unmatched: 1. The V gene's germline CDR1 is SGHNT and CDR2 YYREEE (reference sequence). The CDR3 is CASSLVAGPGANVLTF. CDR3 in DNA: TGTGCCAGCAGCTTGGTAGCGGGGCCTGGGGCCAACGTCCTGACTTTC.

This clone has just one count. CDR3 in amino acids: CASSRTSGALERETQYF. CDR3 DNA sequence: TGTGCCAGTAGTCGGACTAGCGGGGCCCTCGAGCGGGAGACCCAGTACTTC. The rearrangement links TRBV19 to TRBJ2-5; 12 bases line up with TRBD2. This CDR3 region has 17 residues. V lost 5 bases to trimming and J lost 5 bases; unmatched junction nucleotides: 12. CDR1 and CDR2 from the germline V gene are LNHDA and SQIVND (reference sequence).

The chain has TRBV9 and TRBJ2-3; D is unclear. V lost 0 bases, J lost 6 bases, and 8 bases lay in between. Germline CDR1 SGDLS, CDR2 YYNGEE. The CDR3 totals 13 residues. In nucleotides, the CDR3 is TGTGCCAGCAGCGTAGGCGTTGTGGATACGCAGTATTTT. Amino acids: CASSVGVVDTQYF.

The V call is TRBV10-3, the J call TRBJ2-1; TRBD2 agrees at 7 bases. Germline CDR1 reads ENHRY; CDR2 reads SYGVKD. CDR3 length: 14 residues. V lost 8 bases to trimming and J lost 8 bases; unmatched junction nucleotides: 12. CDR3 in amino acids: CAIFSGPPEHEQFF. Here the CDR3 DNA reads TGTGCCATCTTTAGCGGGCCCCCTGAGCATGAGCAGTTCTTC.

The table lists this clone with a few counts. The chain links TRBV9 to TRBJ1-1; the D is unclear. Germline V gene data show CDR1 as SGDLS and CDR2 as YYNGEE. Trimming cost V 2 bases and J 0 bases, with 8 bases left between them. The CDR3 sequence is 14 residues long. The CDR3 DNA reads as TGTGCCAGCAGCGTGAACCAGATGAACACTGAAGCTTTCTTT. This translates into CASSVNQMNTEAFF. The whole variable domain, filled in from reference TRBV9 and TRBJ1-1, reads DSGVTQTPKHLITATGQRVTLRCSPRSGDLSVYWYQQSLDQGLQFLIQYYNGEERAKGNILERFSAQQFPDLHSELNLSSLELGDSALYFCASSVNQMNTEAFFGQGTRLTVV.

Details on this clone: Other DNA sequences from this sample encode an identical CDR3 as well. The chain couples TRBV19 to TRBJ2-7; a possible D gene is TRBD2 (5 bases). V was pared by 1 base and J by 3 bases, with 10 bases between. The CDR3 totals 14 residues. Germline CDR1 LNHDA, CDR2 SQIVND (reference sequence). As DNA, the CDR3 is TGTGCCAGTAGTATAGGACGGGGAAACTACGAGCAGTACTTC. This codes for CASSIGRGNYEQYF.

The CDR3 region is CASHRKLNTEAFF. In DNA form, the CDR3 reads TGTGCCAGCCACAGAAAACTGAACACTGAAGCTTTCTTT. The chain links TRBV21-1 to TRBJ1-1; TRBD1, the D gene given by the table, was not confirmed from the DNA. TRBV21-1 is a known pseudogene. This CDR3 contains 13 residues.

The rearrangement uses TRBV18 and TRBJ1-1; 7 nucleotides line up with TRBD1. The V gene end was trimmed by 3 bases and the J gene end by 3 bases; junction bases not matched to a gene: 13. The germline V gene has CDR1 KGHSH and CDR2 LQKENI. The CDR3 is 17 residues long. CDR3 coding DNA: TGTGCCAGCTCACCGCGAAACCTAGGACAGGTGTACACTGAAGCTTTCTTT. Its protein is CASSPRNLGQVYTEAFF.

CDR3 DNA: TGTGCCAGCAGCCAATCGACAGGGGGGACTTCACCCCTCCACTTT. It encodes CASSQSTGGTSPLHF. This rearrangement joins TRBV14 to TRBJ1-6, with 9 bases identical to TRBD1. V dropped 2 bases and J dropped 9; count of bases not matched to a gene: 5. The CDR3 spans 15 residues. Looked up from germline, CDR1 is SGHDN and CDR2 is FVKESK.

This clone was counted between two and nine times. The chain couples TRBV6-6 to TRBJ2-3, with a possible D match to TRBD1 (6 bases). Trimming removed 7 bases from V and 6 bases from J, with 17 bases in between. The V gene's germline CDR1 is MNHNY and CDR2 SVGAGI (reference sequence). CDR3 length equals 14 residues. The CDR3 loop reads CASTQGGSLDTQYF. The CDR3, as DNA: TGTGCCAGCACACAGGGTGGGTCTCTTGATACGCAGTATTTT.

The rearrangement uses TRBV12-5 and TRBJ1-2, with a tentative D call TRBD1 (5 bases). Trimming left V 1 base short and J 6 bases short, with 9 bases between. The germline gives CDR1 LGHNT, CDR2 FRNRAP. The length of the CDR3 is 13 residues. The CDR3 DNA reads TGTGCTAGTGGTTTGGCAGGGAACCATGGCTACACCTTC. As protein: CASGLAGNHGYTF.

The rearrangement uses TRBV28 and TRBJ2-5, with 7 bases matching TRBD2. The germline V gene has CDR1 MDHEN and CDR2 SYDVKM. The J segment lost 5 bases and the V segment lost 6 bases, leaving 9 bases of the junction unmatched. This CDR3 is 14 amino acids long. CDR3 loop: CASSTGGRVETQYF. The CDR3 DNA is TGTGCCAGCAGCACCGGGGGGAGGGTGGAGACCCAGTACTTC.

The chain joins TRBV4-1 to TRBJ2-3, with a weak D call TRBD1 (6 bases). This CDR3 is built from 16 residues. Deletions cut 6 bases from V and 0 bases from J, with 16 bases between. CDR1 and CDR2 (germline): MGHRA, YSYEKL. The CDR3 here is CASSPRGPSSTDTQYF. The CDR3 DNA reads TGCGCCAGCAGTCCCAGGGGACCTTCTAGCACAGATACGCAGTATTTT.

In this sample, this clone turned up a few times. This chain links TRBV4-1 with TRBJ1-2; D remains unclear. Per germline, CDR1 MGHRA and CDR2 YSYEKL. This CDR3 comprises 15 residues. The V end lost 0 bases, the J end lost 5 bases, and 13 bases lay between the germline ends. The CDR3 nucleotides are TGCGCCAGCAGCCAAGATGCAGCGAGACTTTATGGCTACACCTTC. Amino acid sequence: CASSQDAARLYGYTF.

The chain recombines TRBV18 with TRBJ2-3, with 7 bases fitting TRBD2. The CDR3 has 17 amino acids. The junction had 13 bases not matched to a gene; V was cut back by 3 bases and J by 4 bases. Germline CDR1 reads KGHSH; CDR2 reads LQKENI. CDR3 bases: TGTGCCAGCTCACCCCTGAATTTGGCGGGAGAGGCAGATACGCAGTATTTT. It is translated as CASSPLNLAGEADTQYF. Full variable domain (missing parts from reference TRBV18 and TRBJ2-3): NAGVMQNPRHLVRRRGQEARLRCSPMKGHSHVYWYRQLPEEGLKFMVYLQKENIIDESGMPKERFSAEFPKEGPSILRIQQVVRGDSAAYFCASSPLNLAGEADTQYFGPGTRLTVL.

CDR3 nucleotide sequence: TGTGCCAGCAGCTTGGGGGGGAGCCCAGATACGCAGTATTTT. Its translation is CASSLGGSPDTQYF. The V and J genes are TRBV7-8 and TRBJ2-3; 7 nucleotides agree with TRBD2. The CDR3 sequence is 14 residues long. V was clipped by 3 bases and J by 4 bases; unmatched bases: 4. Germline-derived CDR1 and CDR2 are SGHVS and FQNEAQ.

The CDR3, as DNA: TGTGCCAGCAGCCCCGGGACACTGATCGGCGAGCAGTACTTC. Amino acids: CASSPGTLIGEQYF. The chain links TRBV6-5 to TRBJ2-7, with D maybe TRBD1 (6 bases). CDR3 length equals 14 residues. The germline V gene encodes CDR1 MNHEY and CDR2 SVGAGI. V was clipped by 6 bases and J by 6 bases, with 18 bases between them.

The CDR3 region is CASREGQGSSGANVLTF. CDR3 coding DNA: TGTGCCAGCAGGGAGGGACAGGGTTCATCTGGGGCCAACGTCCTGACTTTC. The chain is built from TRBV2 and TRBJ2-6; TRBD1 aligns across 9 bases. V lost 6 bases and J lost 1; bases outside the gene matches: 7. CDR1 and CDR2 from the germline V gene are SNHLY and FYNNEI. This CDR3 spans 17 amino acids.

The CDR3 protein is CASSIGQDQPQHF. CDR3 in DNA: TGCGCCAGCAGCATTGGACAGGATCAGCCCCAGCATTTT. V and J are TRBV5-1 and TRBJ1-5; 7 nucleotides align to TRBD1. Per the germline V gene, CDR1 is SGHRS and CDR2 is YFSETQ. The CDR3 sequence is 13 residues long. J was trimmed by 5 bases and V by 4 bases; bases with no gene match: 3. The variable domain in full, with the rest retrieved from reference TRBV5-1 and TRBJ1-5, is KAGVTQTPRYLIKTRGQQVTLSCSPISGHRSVSWYQQTPGQGLQFLFEYFSETQRNKGNFPGRFSGRQFSNSRSEMNVSTLELGDSALYLCASSIGQDQPQHFGDGTRLSIL.

The V and J genes are TRBV7-2 and TRBJ1-6, with a weak D call TRBD1 (6 bases). The CDR3 runs to 16 residues. V lost 7 bases and J 7 bases, leaving 20 bases between the germline ends. CDR1 and CDR2 from the germline V gene are SGHTA and FQGNSA. The CDR3 nucleotides read TGTGCCAGCACCCTTCCAGGGTTAAGGGGGAATTCACCCCTCCACTTT. It codes for CASTLPGLRGNSPLHF.

This CDR3 reads CASSLVASTDTQYF. The CDR3 DNA is TGTGCCAGCAGCTTAGTGGCTAGCACAGATACGCAGTATTTT. The chain has TRBV7-9 and TRBJ2-3; D unresolved. V dropped 1 base and J dropped 0 bases, with 5 bases sitting between them. This CDR3 has 14 residues. Germline CDR1 and CDR2: SEHNR and FQNEAQ (reference sequence). The full variable domain, rest sourced from reference TRBV7-9 and TRBJ2-3, is DTGVSQNPRHKITKRGQNVTFRCDPISEHNRLYWYRQTLGQGPEFLTYFQNEAQLEKSRLLSDRFSAERPKGSFSTLEIQRTEQGDSAMYLCASSLVASTDTQYFGPGTRLTVL.

The V and J genes are TRBV29-1 and TRBJ2-3; 7 bases are a match to TRBD2. With 6 bases clipped from V and 0 bases from J, the junction kept 6 bases outside the gene matches. The CDR3 runs 14 residues. Germline CDR1 SQVTM, CDR2 ANQGSEA. The CDR3 DNA follows: TGCAGCGTCCGTTGGACTAGAAGCACAGATACGCAGTATTTT. It yields the protein CSVRWTRSTDTQYF.

The chain carries TRBV5-6 and TRBJ1-1, with D unclear. The CDR3 has 12 residues. Trimming shortened V by 4 bases and J by 4 bases, and 8 bases separated the two germline ends. Germline V gene data show CDR1 as SGHDT and CDR2 as YYEEEE. CDR3 nucleotide sequence: TGTGCCAGCAGCCGCCCCGGCACTGAAGCTTTCTTT. The encoded protein is CASSRPGTEAFF. The whole variable domain, remainder taken from reference TRBV5-6 and TRBJ1-1, is DAGVTQSPTHLIKTRGQQVTLRCSPKSGHDTVSWYQQALGQGPQFIFQYYEEEERQRGNFPDRFSGHQFPNYSSELNVNALLLGDSALYLCASSRPGTEAFFGQGTRLTVV.

The chain uses TRBV7-4 and TRBJ2-7; 7 positions agree with TRBD1. J lost 2 bases, V lost 6 bases, and 7 bases had no gene match. CDR1 and CDR2 (germline): SGHVT, SQSDAQ. The CDR3 has 14 residues. The chain's CDR3 is CASRRQGEAYEQYF. CDR3 in DNA: TGTGCCAGCAGAAGACAGGGCGAGGCCTACGAGCAGTACTTC.

The chain joins TRBV5-1 to TRBJ1-5, with D tentatively TRBD1 (6 bases). The CDR3 contains 15 residues. V lost 0 bases and J lost 6, with 13 bases in between. In germline, CDR1 is SGHRS, CDR2 YFSETQ. CDR3 amino acids: CASSLVAGEGQPQHF. The DNA of the CDR3 is TGCGCCAGCAGCTTGGTGGCAGGGGAGGGTCAGCCCCAGCATTTT.

The V and J genes are TRBV7-2 and TRBJ1-5; TRBD1 is a possible D gene (6 bases). The CDR3 has 14 amino acids. V lost 5 bases to trimming and J lost 4 bases, with 12 bases between them. Germline CDR1 is SGHTA and CDR2 is FQGNSA. The CDR3 loop reads CASSPGQTNQPQHF. The CDR3 coding sequence is TGTGCCAGCAGCCCCGGACAGACAAATCAGCCCCAGCATTTT.